The clone carrying this TCR beta chain was seen more than once but under ten times. The sample belongs to a study of T-cell memory formation after mild COVID-19. This CDR3 region has 14 residues. The V gene lost 0 bases and the J gene lost 3 bases, with 8 bases spanning the gap. The germline gives CDR1 KGHSH, CDR2 LQKENI. TCRdb re-derived calls from the 5' RACE reads in MiXCR, one entry per CDR3 protein. In the table there are 120,000 or so distinct CDR3 sequences, approximately 6.3% of which are singletons. This sequence joins TRBV18 and TRBJ2-5; possible D gene TRBD1, 5 bases. The receptor's source is an adult woman who had mild COVID-19 (a few samples of this study predate the infection). Cell type and time point are not known. The sample consisted of PBMCs or a T cell subset sorted from them (not recorded which). The CDR3 sequence: CASSPPAREETQYF. The CDR3, as DNA: TGTGCCAGCTCACCACCGGCCAGGGAAGAGACCCAGTACTTC.